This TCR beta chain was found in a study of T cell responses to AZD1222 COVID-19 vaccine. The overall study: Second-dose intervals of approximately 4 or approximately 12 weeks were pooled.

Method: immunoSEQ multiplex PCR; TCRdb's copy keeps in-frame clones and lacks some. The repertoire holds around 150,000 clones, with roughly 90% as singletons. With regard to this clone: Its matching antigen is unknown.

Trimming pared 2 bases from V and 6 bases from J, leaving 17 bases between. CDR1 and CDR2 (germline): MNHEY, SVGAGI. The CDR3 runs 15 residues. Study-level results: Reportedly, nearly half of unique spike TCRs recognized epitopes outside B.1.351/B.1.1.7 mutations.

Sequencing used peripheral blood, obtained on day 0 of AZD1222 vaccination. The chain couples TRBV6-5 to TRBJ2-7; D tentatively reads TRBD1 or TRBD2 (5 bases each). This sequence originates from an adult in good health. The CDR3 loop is CASSYMKGEHGEQYF. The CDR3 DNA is TGTGCCAGCAGTTACATGAAAGGGGAGCATGGCGAGCAGTACTTC.